The T cell receptor beta chain described here comes from a study of Tregs in tolerant kidney transplant recipients. The CDR3 covers 13 residues. Trimming pared 0 bases from V and 3 bases from J, leaving 5 bases between. CDR1 and CDR2 (germline): LGHNA, YNFKEQ. Profiled with immunoSEQ multiplex PCR; TCRdb holds only in-frame clones, not every one. The repertoire holds 50,000 or so clones, with about nine tenths as singletons. Recipients received nonmyeloablative bone marrow transplants from related graft donors, with transient mixed chimerism. Unstimulated regulatory T cells (CD4+CD25+CD127-), CD4+CD25- non-regulatory cells, CD4 and CD8 cells were FACS-sorted from thawed PBMCs.

This material consisted of CD8+ T cells from blood (PBMCs), taken 12 months after the transplant. This sequence was found in a human patient who received a combined kidney and bone marrow transplant. Some T cells here may be from the graft donor. This chain links TRBV4-2 with TRBJ2-5; D perhaps matches TRBD2 (5 bases). CDR3 protein: CASSQEGEETQYF. CDR3 DNA: TGTGCCAGCAGCCAAGAGGGAGAAGAGACCCAGTACTTC.